This TCR beta chain was sequenced for a study of glioma-infiltrating T cells after dendritic cell vaccination (dated by TCRdb to the mid-2010s). Notes on the research overall: A cohort of roughly 15 glioblastoma patients from Phase I and II dendritic cell vaccination trials was included, of whom 9 were newly diagnosed and 6 had recurrent disease. Three intradermal dendritic cell vaccine injections were administered to patients at biweekly intervals in the arm below the axilla. Patients received autologous tumor lysate-pulsed dendritic cell vaccination between about 2003 and 2013. Survival after dendritic cell vaccination was correlated with TCR sequencing metrics, including TIL content and tumor-blood repertoire overlap. Deep sequencing of TCR beta CDR3 regions was used to quantify tumor-infiltrating lymphocyte content and compare tumor and blood repertoires in dendritic cell-vaccinated glioblastoma patients. To make the vaccine, monocyte-derived dendritic cells were cultured for about seven days with IL-4 and GM-CSF and then pulsed overnight with autologous tumor lysate. Points the paper makes about the study in general: After dendritic cell vaccination, a higher estimated pretreatment TIL content predicted longer time to progression and longer overall survival. TCR clonality showed no direct relationship with survival, which suggests that a diverse polyclonal response may be important. The cohort was small and heterogeneous, few patients had complete blood and tumor sets, and even fewer had initial-recurrent tumor pairs. The response model built on TCR overlap across three groups was characterized as speculative, with prospective validation still needed.

The CDR3 holds 14 amino acids from the cysteine to the phenylalanine. The DNA shown is the 42-base CDR3, in frame from base 1. Between the V and J ends, shortened by 11 bases and 5 bases respectively, the junction contains 16 bases. Sequences MNHNS (CDR1) and SASEGT (CDR2) are obtained from the germline V gene. Concerning this clone: This clone's antigen is unknown. Per-base qualities were not stored, and no clone one base away is much larger. Within the sample, other DNA sequences also encode this same CDR3.

The label giving this sample's time point can be read as: after dendritic cell vaccination, including at tumor progression/relapse. To be selected, patients needed enough residual fresh-frozen tumor tissue and more than two years of available survival data. Molecular status otherwise varied across the glioblastoma patients, but none of them carried an isocitrate dehydrogenase mutation. PBMC were collected before vaccination, two weeks after the third vaccination, and at tumor progression if tumor progression occurred. Genomic DNA was extracted with the Qiagen DNeasy Blood extraction Kit. The immunoSEQ assay amplified TCRB CDR3 regions from approximately 1.8 micrograms of genomic DNA, or from all available DNA when less than that amount was available. Multiplex PCR used 60 forward primers for TCR V beta segments and 13 reverse primers for J beta segments. Synthetic control templates were spiked into each sample at limiting dilution to estimate reads per starting template. The Illumina HiSeq System generated 87 bp sequencing reads. The authors' pipeline ran thus. PCR and sequencing errors were removed by merging closely related sequences with a nearest neighbor algorithm. TCR overlap was measured as the percentage of unique tumor TCR beta sequences also present in the same patient's peripheral blood. TCRdb holds this immuneACCESS table with in-frame rearrangements only. Some clones are missing; in checked studies, unresolved V genes explain under half, and the rest has no known cause. The D gene and trimming were derived from the DNA, and the V and J assignments and clone size from that table. The table for this sample lists over 90,000 clones; approximately 80% of them were counted only once. Of the sample, 4.5% to 5.5% is held by the ten largest clones.

The chain employs TRBV6-1 and TRBJ1-6, with a weak D call of TRBD1 (5 bases match). Sequencing used blood, obtained after dendritic cell vaccination. The TCR comes from a human donor with glioblastoma. The CDR3: CASGWQRNNSPLHF. Read as DNA, the sequence is TGTGCCTCAGGGTGGCAGCGAAATAATTCACCCCTCCACTTT.